Listed here is a single TCR beta chain. Its antigen is unidentified. PCR employed 60 Vbeta and 13 Jbeta primers. Generated by immunoSEQ multiplex PCR, the TCRdb table keeps only in-frame clones and is missing some. This sample carries some 150,000 clones, over 60% of them seen once, and the ten largest clones take approximately 1.8%. V dropped 4 bases and J dropped 5 bases, with 12 bases sitting between them. From germline, CDR1 is SGHNT and CDR2 YYREEE (reference sequence). This CDR3 has 13 residues. These data belong to a study of cytomegalovirus exposure and HLA in healthy donors. The study, taken as a whole, reports: Highly shared sequence variants in one cluster were likely a sequencing artifact.

Sequencing was performed on PBMCs. The rearrangement uses TRBV5-4 and TRBJ2-5; no clear D gene. This clonotype was obtained from a female donor in good health and CMV-seropositive. The CDR3 sequence is CASSLGSGETQYF. The CDR3 DNA reads as TGTGCCAGCAGCCTAGGATCCGGGGAGACCCAGTACTTC.